Below, 9 T cell receptor beta chains from the same sample are listed, as sequenced in a study of post-analysis software for immune sequencing data. The antigens of these receptors remain unknown. Study-level findings and limits: There were roughly 5 TRBV segments more frequent in patients than controls, and TRBV5-6, TRBV5-1 and TRBV20-1 were among them.

Researchers reported that TCR beta cDNA libraries carried unique molecular identifiers. In TCRdb, the PCR reads were re-called with MiXCR into one record per CDR3 protein. The sample includes roughly 400,000 distinct CDR3 sequences, approximately 39% seen only once; the top ten take 6% to 9%. Sequenced: blood. These receptor sequences come from a girl aged 2 to 9 with multiple sclerosis.

The J gene is TRBJ2-1, the V gene TRBV29-1, with no clear D. From germline, CDR1 is SQVTM and CDR2 ANQGSEA. This CDR3 has 11 residues. V was cut by 3 bases and J by 8 bases, with 8 bases left in between. The CDR3 coding sequence is TGCAGCGTTGAGGTTACGTATGAGCAGTTCTTC. This sequence encodes CSVEVTYEQFF.

The chain recombines TRBV20-1 with TRBJ2-3; TRBD2 matches 9 bases. The CDR3 extends over 14 amino acids. Trimming at V came to 0 bases and at J to 6 bases, leaving 4 bases not matched to a gene. Germline CDR1 reads DFQATT; CDR2 reads SNEGSKA (reference sequence). The CDR3, as DNA: TGCAGTGCTAGAGATAGCGGGAGAGGGGATACGCAGTATTTT. Encoded protein: CSARDSGRGDTQYF.

This clonotype has more than one count but fewer than ten. The rearrangement uses TRBV7-9 and TRBJ2-3, with 9 bases aligning to TRBD2. CDR1 and CDR2 (germline): SEHNR, FQNEAQ (reference sequence). The V and J ends lost 1 base and 1 base, in that order; junction bases with no gene match: 3. The CDR3 loop spans 16 amino acids. CDR3 bases: TGTGCCAGCAGCTTAGGCCTAGCGGGACGCACAGATACGCAGTATTTT. It yields the protein CASSLGLAGRTDTQYF.

In its sample, this clonotype was seen once. The rearrangement links TRBV12-3 or TRBV12-4 to TRBJ1-1; TRBD1 matches at 7 bases. Losses at the gene ends were 3 bases for V and 10 bases for J; bases not matched to a gene: 5. CDR3 length equals 12 residues. The CDR3 reads CASSFSRGGAFF. The CDR3 DNA sequence: TGTGCCAGCAGTTTCTCCAGGGGGGGAGCTTTCTTT.

The V and J genes are TRBV2 and TRBJ2-5; no reliable D call. This CDR3 has 14 amino acids. CDR1 and CDR2 from the germline V gene are SNHLY and FYNNEI. Trimming removed 3 bases from V and 0 bases from J, with 8 bases in between. The CDR3 loop is CASSDGRNQETQYF. CDR3 bases: TGTGCCAGCAGTGACGGGCGGAACCAAGAGACCCAGTACTTC.

This clonotype turned up a few times. The chain employs TRBV14 and TRBJ2-5; 15 positions agree with TRBD2. Germline CDR1 and CDR2: SGHDN and FVKESK. V lost 6 bases, J lost 4 bases, and 6 bases stayed unmatched. CDR3 size: 16 residues. CDR3 residues: CASRRTSGRAGETQYF. CDR3 in DNA: TGTGCCAGCAGACGGACTAGCGGGAGGGCCGGAGAGACCCAGTACTTC.

This clonotype was detected once. A clone one base away is much larger, so this may be a read error. This is likely a read error, given that the CDR3 carries no conserved phenylalanine or tryptophan at its end. The rearrangement uses TRBV20-1 and TRBJ2-5, with TRBD2 as a possible D gene (5 bases). Germline CDR1 reads DFQATT; CDR2 reads SNEGSKA (reference sequence). CDR3 length equals 12 residues. Trimming stripped 5 bases from V and 2 bases from J, with 9 bases between. The CDR3: CSARRSQETQYC. The CDR3 bases are TGCAGTGCTCGGAGGTCACAAGAGACCCAGTACTGC.

The CDR3 nucleotides are TGCAGTGCTAGAAGGACGCTGAGCACAGATACGCAGTATTTT. Its translation: CSARRTLSTDTQYF. The V call is TRBV20-1, the J call TRBJ2-3; D uncertain. The CDR3 totals 14 residues. The V and J ends lost 2 bases and 0 bases respectively, with 9 bases between them. The germline CDR1 and CDR2 sequences are DFQATT and SNEGSKA (reference sequence).

The rearrangement links TRBV19 to TRBJ1-2, with D perhaps matching TRBD1 (5 bases). V was shortened by 1 base and J by 6 bases, with 12 bases between the two germline ends. Per the germline V gene, CDR1 is LNHDA and CDR2 is SQIVND (reference sequence). This CDR3 region has 14 residues. CDR3 amino acids: CASSIVQGVDGYTF. CDR3 sequence (DNA): TGTGCCAGTAGTATAGTCCAGGGAGTCGATGGCTACACCTTC.